The 5 T cell receptor beta chains below were found in one sample sequenced in a study of blood T cell repertoires in COVID-19. Assay: immunoSEQ multiplex PCR; the TCRdb copy retains only in-frame clones and omits some. The sample includes 130,000 or so clones, roughly 84% of them seen just once. Sequenced input: peripheral blood. Every receptor here comes from a man aged 60 to 75 with acute or convalescent COVID-19.

J is TRBJ2-1 and V is TRBV24-1; 9 bases match TRBD2. Per germline, CDR1 KGHDR and CDR2 SFDVKD. V gave up 5 bases and J gave up 4 bases; unmatched junction bases: 2. This CDR3 has 14 residues. The CDR3 spells CATSGGLAYNEQFF. The CDR3 DNA reads as TGTGCCACCAGTGGTGGACTAGCGTACAATGAGCAGTTCTTC.

The chain is built from TRBV7-9 and TRBJ2-3, with 9 bases lining up with TRBD2. The germline gives CDR1 SEHNR, CDR2 FQNEAQ (reference sequence). The ends lost 5 bases at V and 0 bases at J; junction bases unmatched: 9. CDR3 length: 17 residues. The CDR3 DNA reads as TGTGCCAGCAGCGTCGGGGGAGCGGGAGGTAGCACAGATACGCAGTATTTT. This gives the protein CASSVGGAGGSTDTQYF. Filled out from reference TRBV7-9 and TRBJ2-3, the complete variable domain reads DTGVSQNPRHKITKRGQNVTFRCDPISEHNRLYWYRQTLGQGPEFLTYFQNEAQLEKSRLLSDRFSAERPKGSFSTLEIQRTEQGDSAMYLCASSVGGAGGSTDTQYFGPGTRLTVL.

The rearrangement links TRBV27 to TRBJ2-3; D unresolved. Trimming cost V 4 bases and J 0 bases, with 17 bases left between them. The CDR3 has 17 amino acids. Per the germline V gene, CDR1 is MNHEY and CDR2 is SMNVEV (reference sequence). This CDR3 is CASSSEQNIASTDTQYF. The CDR3 DNA follows: TGTGCCAGCAGTTCGGAACAGAACATTGCTAGCACAGATACGCAGTATTTT.

The chain couples TRBV4-3 to TRBJ2-7; a weak D match, TRBD1 (5 bases). Between the trimmed V and J ends, which lost 0 bases and 0 bases, there was a span of 15 bases. The CDR3 length is 17 residues. CDR1 and CDR2 (germline): LGHNA, YSLEER. CDR3 nucleotide sequence: TGCGCCAGCAGCCAAGAAGGGGTAGCTTCACACTCCTACGAGCAGTACTTC. Translation: CASSQEGVASHSYEQYF.

This clone was seen a few times. This chain links TRBV7-2 with TRBJ2-1, with 14 positions matching TRBD2. The CDR3 loop spans 15 amino acids. Germline CDR1 is SGHTA and CDR2 is FQGNSA. The trim removed 5 bases at V and 10 bases at J, leaving 7 bases unmatched. CDR3 nucleotides: TGTGCCAGCAGCCCGACTAGCGGGAGGGAGGGGGAGCAGTTCTTC. Amino acid sequence: CASSPTSGREGEQFF.